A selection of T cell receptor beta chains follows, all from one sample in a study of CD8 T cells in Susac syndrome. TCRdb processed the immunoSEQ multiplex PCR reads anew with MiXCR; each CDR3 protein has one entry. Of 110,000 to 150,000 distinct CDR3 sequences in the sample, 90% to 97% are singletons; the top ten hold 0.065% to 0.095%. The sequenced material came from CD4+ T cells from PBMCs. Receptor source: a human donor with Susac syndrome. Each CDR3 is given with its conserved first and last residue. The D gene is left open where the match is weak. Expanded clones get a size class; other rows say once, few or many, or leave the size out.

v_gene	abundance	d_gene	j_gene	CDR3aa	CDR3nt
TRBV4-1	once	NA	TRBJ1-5	CASSQFLGGYNQPQHF	TGCGCCAGCAGCCAATTTCTTGGAGGGTACAATCAGCCCCAGCATTTT
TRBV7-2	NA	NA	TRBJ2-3	CASSPTTAVEADTQYF	TGTGCCAGCAGCCCCACGACAGCTGTAGAAGCAGATACGCAGTATTTT
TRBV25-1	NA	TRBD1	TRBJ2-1	CASSDPAGTGGNEQFF	TGTGCCAGCAGTGATCCCGCCGGGACAGGTGGTAATGAGCAGTTCTTC
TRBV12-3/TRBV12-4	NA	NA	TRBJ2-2	CASTRLGTGELFF	TGTGCCAGCACCCGATTAGGGACCGGGGAGCTGTTTTTT
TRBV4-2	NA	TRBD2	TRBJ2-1	CASSQAAGGFDNEQFF	TGTGCCAGCAGCCAAGCGGCGGGGGGGTTTGACAATGAGCAGTTCTTC
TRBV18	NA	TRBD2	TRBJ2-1	CASSPPGGRSPNEQFF	TGTGCCAGCTCACCACCCGGCGGGAGGAGTCCCAATGAGCAGTTCTTC
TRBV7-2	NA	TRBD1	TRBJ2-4	CASSKPPLQGEVNAF	TGTGCCAGCAGCAAGCCTCCACTGCAGGGGGAAGTTAATGCCTTC
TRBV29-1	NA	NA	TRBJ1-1	CSVRGLTNTEAFF	TGCAGCGTCCGCGGACTGACGAACACTGAAGCTTTCTTT
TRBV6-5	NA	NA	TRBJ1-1	CASSPPFGVGTEAFF	TGTGCCAGCAGTCCCCCATTCGGGGTTGGCACTGAAGCTTTCTTT
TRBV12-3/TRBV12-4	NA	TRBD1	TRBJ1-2	CASGLQDRSGGYTF	TGTGCCAGCGGACTCCAGGACAGGTCGGGTGGCTACACCTTC
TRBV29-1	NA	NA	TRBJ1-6	CSVEEALEASPLHF	TGCAGCGTTGAAGAGGCACTTGAGGCGTCACCCCTCCACTTT
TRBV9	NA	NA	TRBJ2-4	CASSVRPLPPLGAKNIQYF	TGTGCCAGCAGCGTCCGCCCGTTACCGCCTCTCGGAGCCAAAAACATTCAGTACTTC
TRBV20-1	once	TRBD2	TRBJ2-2	CISGGRYNTGELFF	TGCATTAGCGGGGGGCGATATAACACCGGGGAGCTGTTTTTT
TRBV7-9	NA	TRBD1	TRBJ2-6	CASTLQGAGANVLTF	TGTGCCAGCACCCTACAGGGGGCCGGGGCCAACGTCCTGACTTTC
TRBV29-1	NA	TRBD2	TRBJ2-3	CSVRTSGSTDTQYF	TGCAGCGTCCGGACTAGCGGTAGCACAGATACGCAGTATTTT
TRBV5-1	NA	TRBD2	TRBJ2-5	CASSLPGGLGETQYF	TGCGCCAGCAGCTTGCCGGGGGGATTAGGGGAGACCCAGTACTTC
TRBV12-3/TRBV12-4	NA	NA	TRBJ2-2	CASIPNGRTGELFF	TGTGCCAGCATTCCTAATGGTCGAACCGGGGAGCTGTTTTTT
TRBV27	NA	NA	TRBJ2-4	CASSSGSRTNIQYF	TGTGCCAGCAGCTCAGGCAGTCGGACTAACATTCAGTACTTC
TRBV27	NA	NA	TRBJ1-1	CASIPTGNTEAFF	TGTGCCAGCATCCCGACGGGGAACACTGAAGCTTTCTTT
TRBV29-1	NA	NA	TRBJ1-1	CSVQGMNTEAFF	TGCAGCGTCCAGGGGATGAACACTGAAGCTTTCTTT
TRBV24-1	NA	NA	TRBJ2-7	CATSDNQGYEQYF	TGTGCCACCAGTGATAACCAGGGATACGAGCAGTACTTC
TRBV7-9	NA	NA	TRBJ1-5	CASSLAGGGYTHF	TGTGCCAGCAGCCTAGCGGGGGGTGGTTATACGCATTTT
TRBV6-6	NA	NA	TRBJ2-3	CASDGFLGDTQYF	TGTGCCAGCGATGGCTTCCTGGGGGATACGCAGTATTTT
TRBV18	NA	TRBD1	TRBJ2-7	CASSQGARTYEQYF	TGTGCCAGCTCCCAGGGGGCGCGGACCTACGAGCAGTACTTC
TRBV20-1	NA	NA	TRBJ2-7	CSARAVYDSYEQYF	TGCAGTGCTAGAGCGGTTTACGACTCCTACGAGCAGTACTTC
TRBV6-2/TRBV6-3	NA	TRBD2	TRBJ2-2	CASSYTSGGELFF	TGTGCCAGCAGTTACACTAGCGGCGGGGAGCTGTTTTTT
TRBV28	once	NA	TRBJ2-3	CASRRGGGLDTQYF	TGTGCCAGCAGGAGGGGGGGAGGATTGGATACGCAGTATTTT
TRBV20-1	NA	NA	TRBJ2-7	CSARDRRTLQSEQYF	TGCAGTGCTAGAGATAGAAGGACCCTACAGAGTGAGCAGTACTTC
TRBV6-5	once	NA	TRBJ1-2	CASSEQVGSYGYTF	TGTGCCAGCAGTGAACAGGTTGGCAGCTATGGCTACACCTTC
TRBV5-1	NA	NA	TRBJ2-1	CASSLEREQFF	TGCGCCAGCAGCTTGGAGCGGGAGCAGTTCTTC